These T cell receptor beta chains were read from a single sample in a study of CD8 T cells in ankylosing spondylitis. TCRdb redid the calling of the 5' RACE reads with MiXCR, one entry per CDR3 protein. The sample has a few hundred thousand distinct CDR3 sequences, around 10% seen once. Sequenced: blood, either unsorted or a sorted T cell fraction (not recorded which). The receptors shown here come from a female donor with ankylosing spondylitis or in good health (not recorded which). The CDR3 runs from the conserved cysteine through the conserved F or W. D genes are given only for firm matches. Size tells how often a clone was seen (once, few, many) or the class of an expanded clone, and some rows leave it out.

few	TRBV3-1	TRBD2	TRBJ2-7	CASSQAGLAEPYEQYF	TGTGCCAGCAGCCAAGCCGGACTAGCGGAACCCTACGAGCAGTACTTC
many	TRBV20-1	TRBD1	TRBJ1-5	CSAGPGQVNQPQHF	TGCAGTGCGGGACCGGGACAGGTCAATCAGCCCCAGCATTTT
-	TRBV29-1	-	TRBJ1-1	CSVVLSLFPNTEAFF	TGCAGCGTTGTGCTAAGCTTATTCCCGAACACTGAAGCTTTCTTT
many	TRBV6-1	-	TRBJ1-5	CASRGVRGNQPQHF	TGTGCCAGCAGAGGAGTTCGGGGCAATCAGCCCCAGCATTTT
many	TRBV7-8	-	TRBJ2-1	CASSPPGASSYNEQFF	TGTGCCAGCAGCCCCCCTGGTGCGAGCTCCTACAATGAGCAGTTCTTC
-	TRBV7-9	TRBD2	TRBJ2-5	CATRGGTNQETQYF	TGTGCCACGCGGGGGGGGACGAACCAAGAGACCCAGTACTTC
many	TRBV9	TRBD2	TRBJ2-3	CASSPYSGGGTDTQYF	TGTGCCAGCAGCCCCTATAGCGGGGGGGGCACAGATACGCAGTATTTT
many	TRBV29-1	TRBD2	TRBJ2-1	CSVGSLAGHEQFF	TGCAGCGTTGGTTCGCTAGCGGGACATGAGCAGTTCTTC
many	TRBV5-1	-	TRBJ2-1	CASSLAGGPNEQFF	TGCGCCAGCAGCTTGGCTGGGGGCCCCAATGAGCAGTTCTTC
many	TRBV3-1	-	TRBJ1-1	CASSLGQTGTEAFF	TGTGCCAGCAGCCTGGGACAAACGGGCACTGAAGCTTTCTTT
many	TRBV5-1	-	TRBJ2-1	CASRAGTGSSYNEQFF	TGCGCCAGCAGGGCGGGAACAGGGAGCTCCTACAATGAGCAGTTCTTC
many	TRBV5-5	-	TRBJ2-1	CASSLGNGEQFF	TGTGCCAGCAGCTTGGGCAACGGCGAGCAGTTCTTC
many	TRBV27	TRBD1	TRBJ2-2	CASSWSYRGLTGELFF	TGTGCCAGCAGTTGGTCCTACAGGGGGTTAACCGGGGAGCTGTTTTTT
many	TRBV28	-	TRBJ2-1	CASRRGGEQFF	TGTGCCAGCAGGAGGGGTGGTGAGCAGTTCTTC
many	TRBV6-1	-	TRBJ2-2	CASSTARGAGELFF	TGTGCCAGCAGTACCGCCCGTGGGGCGGGGGAGCTGTTTTTT
many	TRBV7-9	TRBD2	TRBJ2-3	CASTFSGREDTQYF	TGTGCCAGCACCTTTAGCGGGAGAGAGGATACGCAGTATTTT
many	TRBV5-1	TRBD2	TRBJ2-2	CASSFSSGSSLELFF	TGCGCCAGCAGCTTTAGTAGCGGGTCATCGTTAGAGCTGTTTTTT
-	TRBV6-6	-	TRBJ1-1	CASSYMGGTEAFF	TGTGCCAGCAGTTACATGGGTGGCACTGAAGCTTTCTTT
many	TRBV5-1	-	TRBJ2-1	CASSLGQVWDEQFF	TGCGCCAGCAGCTTGGGACAGGTTTGGGATGAGCAGTTCTTC
many	TRBV5-1	-	TRBJ2-7	CASSPTQGGEQYF	TGCGCCAGCAGCCCTACCCAGGGGGGCGAGCAGTACTTC
few	TRBV20-1	TRBD1	TRBJ2-5	CSARPPGQGSKTQYF	TGCAGTGCTAGACCACCGGGACAGGGATCGAAGACCCAGTACTTC
many	TRBV24-1	-	TRBJ2-1	CATSVPDRFNNEQFF	TGTGCCACCAGTGTCCCTGACAGGTTCAACAATGAGCAGTTCTTC